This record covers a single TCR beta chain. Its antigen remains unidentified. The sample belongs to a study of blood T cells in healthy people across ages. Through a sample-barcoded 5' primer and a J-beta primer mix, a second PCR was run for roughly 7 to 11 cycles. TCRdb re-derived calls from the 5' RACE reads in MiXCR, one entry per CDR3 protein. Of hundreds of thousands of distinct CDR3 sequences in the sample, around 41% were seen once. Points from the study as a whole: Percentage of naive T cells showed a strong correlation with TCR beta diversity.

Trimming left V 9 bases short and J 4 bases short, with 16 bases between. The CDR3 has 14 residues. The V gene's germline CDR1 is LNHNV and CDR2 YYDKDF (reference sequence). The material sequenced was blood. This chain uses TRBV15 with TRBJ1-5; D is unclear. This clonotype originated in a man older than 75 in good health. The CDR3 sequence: CATQYLGRNQPQHF. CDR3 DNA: TGTGCCACACAGTATTTGGGAAGAAATCAGCCCCAGCATTTT.